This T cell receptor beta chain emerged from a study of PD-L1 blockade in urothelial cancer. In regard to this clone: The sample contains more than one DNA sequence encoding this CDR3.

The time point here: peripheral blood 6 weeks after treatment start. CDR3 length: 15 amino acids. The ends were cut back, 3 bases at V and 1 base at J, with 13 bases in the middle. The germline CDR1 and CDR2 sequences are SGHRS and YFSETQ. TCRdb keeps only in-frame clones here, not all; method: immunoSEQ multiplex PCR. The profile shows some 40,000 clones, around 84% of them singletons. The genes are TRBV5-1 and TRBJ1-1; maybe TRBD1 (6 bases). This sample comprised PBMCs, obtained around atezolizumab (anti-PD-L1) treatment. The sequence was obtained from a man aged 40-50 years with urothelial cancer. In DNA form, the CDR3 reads TGCGCCAGCAGCTCAGAGGACAGAAGGAACACTGAAGCTTTCTTT. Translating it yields CASSSEDRRNTEAFF.